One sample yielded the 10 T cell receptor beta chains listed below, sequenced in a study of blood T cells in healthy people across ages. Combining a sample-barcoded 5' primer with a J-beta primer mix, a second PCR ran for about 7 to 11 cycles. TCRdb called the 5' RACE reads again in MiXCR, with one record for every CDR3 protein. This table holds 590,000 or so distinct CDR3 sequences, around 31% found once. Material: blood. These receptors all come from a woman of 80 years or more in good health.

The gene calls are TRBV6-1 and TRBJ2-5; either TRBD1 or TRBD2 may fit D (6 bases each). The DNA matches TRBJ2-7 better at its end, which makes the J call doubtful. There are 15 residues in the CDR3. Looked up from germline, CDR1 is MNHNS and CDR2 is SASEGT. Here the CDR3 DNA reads TGTGCCAGCAGTGGGCGGGGACAATGGACCCACGAGCAGTACTTC. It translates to CASSGRGQWTHEQYF.

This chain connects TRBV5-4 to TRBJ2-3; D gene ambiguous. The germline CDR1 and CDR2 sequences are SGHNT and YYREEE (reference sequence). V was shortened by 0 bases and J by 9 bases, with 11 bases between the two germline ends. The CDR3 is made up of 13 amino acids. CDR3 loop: CASSLEVAVTQYF. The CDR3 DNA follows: TGTGCCAGCAGCTTGGAGGTTGCGGTGACGCAGTATTTT.

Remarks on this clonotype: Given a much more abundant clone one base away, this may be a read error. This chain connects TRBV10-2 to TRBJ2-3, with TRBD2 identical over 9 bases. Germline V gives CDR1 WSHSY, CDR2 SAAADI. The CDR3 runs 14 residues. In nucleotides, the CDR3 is TGCGACAGCAGGTCTAGCGGGGACGCAGATACGCAGTATTTT. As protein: CDSRSSGDADTQYF.

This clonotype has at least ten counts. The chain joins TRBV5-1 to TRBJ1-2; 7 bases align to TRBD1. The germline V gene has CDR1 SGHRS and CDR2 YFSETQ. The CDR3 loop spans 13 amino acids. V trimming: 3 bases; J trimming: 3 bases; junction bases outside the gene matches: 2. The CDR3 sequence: CASSSTGDYGYTF. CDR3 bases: TGCGCCAGCAGCTCAACAGGGGACTATGGCTACACCTTC.

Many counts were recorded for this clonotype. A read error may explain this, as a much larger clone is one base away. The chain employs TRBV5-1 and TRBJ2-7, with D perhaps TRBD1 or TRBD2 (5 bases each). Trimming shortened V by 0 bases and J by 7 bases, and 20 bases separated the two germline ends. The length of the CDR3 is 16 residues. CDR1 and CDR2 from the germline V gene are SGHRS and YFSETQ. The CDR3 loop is CASSLVGRDGVYEQYF. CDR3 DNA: TGCGCCAGCAGCTTGGTAGGTCGGGACGGCGTCTATGAGCAGTACTTC.

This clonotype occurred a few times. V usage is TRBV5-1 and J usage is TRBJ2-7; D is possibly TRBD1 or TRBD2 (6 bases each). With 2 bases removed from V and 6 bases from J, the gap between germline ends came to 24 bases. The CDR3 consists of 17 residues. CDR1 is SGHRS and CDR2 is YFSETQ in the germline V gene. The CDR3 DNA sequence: TGCGCCAGCAGCTTATCAGGGATCTCGGGGGCCACTCGCGAGCAGTACTTC. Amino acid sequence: CASSLSGISGATREQYF. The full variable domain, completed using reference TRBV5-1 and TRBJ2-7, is KAGVTQTPRYLIKTRGQQVTLSCSPISGHRSVSWYQQTPGQGLQFLFEYFSETQRNKGNFPGRFSGRQFSNSRSEMNVSTLELGDSALYLCASSLSGISGATREQYFGPGTRLTVT.

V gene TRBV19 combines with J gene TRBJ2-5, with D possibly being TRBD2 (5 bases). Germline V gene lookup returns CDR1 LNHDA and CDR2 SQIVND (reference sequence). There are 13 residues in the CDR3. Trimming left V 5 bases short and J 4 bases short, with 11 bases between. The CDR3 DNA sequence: TGTGCCAGTAGTGTCCGGGGAGTAGAGACCCAGTACTTC. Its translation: CASSVRGVETQYF.

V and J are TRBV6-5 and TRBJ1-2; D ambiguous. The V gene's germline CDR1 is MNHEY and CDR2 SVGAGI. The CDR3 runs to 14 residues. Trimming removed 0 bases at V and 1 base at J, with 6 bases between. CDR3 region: CASSYSFNNYGYTF. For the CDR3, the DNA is TGTGCCAGCAGTTACTCCTTTAATAACTATGGCTACACCTTC.

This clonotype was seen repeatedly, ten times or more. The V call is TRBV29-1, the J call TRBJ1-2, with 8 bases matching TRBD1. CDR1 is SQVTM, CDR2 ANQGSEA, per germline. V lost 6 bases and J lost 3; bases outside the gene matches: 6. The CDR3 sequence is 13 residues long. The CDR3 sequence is CSVKKTGDYGYTF. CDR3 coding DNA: TGCAGCGTGAAGAAGACAGGGGACTATGGCTACACCTTC. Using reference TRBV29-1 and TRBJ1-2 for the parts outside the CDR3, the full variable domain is SAVISQKPSRDICQRGTSLTIQCQVDSQVTMMFWYRQQPGQSLTLIATANQGSEATYESGFVIDKFPISRPNLTFSTLTVSNMSPEDSSIYLCSVKKTGDYGYTFGSGTRLTVV.

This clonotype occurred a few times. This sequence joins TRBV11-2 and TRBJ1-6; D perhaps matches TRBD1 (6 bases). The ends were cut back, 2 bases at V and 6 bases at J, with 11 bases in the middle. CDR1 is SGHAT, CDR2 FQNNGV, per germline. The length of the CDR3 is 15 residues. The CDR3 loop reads CASSLRGDFNSPLHF. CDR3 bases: TGTGCCAGCAGCTTAAGGGGGGATTTTAATTCACCCCTCCACTTT.